The present entry profiles one T cell receptor (beta chain) with its context. The CDR3 runs 14 residues. Germline lookup yields CDR1 SGHTA and CDR2 FQGNSA. V was pared by 10 bases and J by 4 bases, with 10 bases of the junction left unmatched. The data stem from a study of blood T cell repertoires in COVID-19. At the level of the study: COVID-19 samples collected from the United States, Italy and Spain covered acute and convalescent phases.

This table comes from immunoSEQ multiplex PCR, and its TCRdb copy is limited to in-frame clones, with some not included. Of about 110,000 clones listed, about three quarters are singletons. The sample was peripheral blood. This chain uses TRBV7-2 with TRBJ2-5, with 9 bases that match TRBD2. This clonotype was sampled from a human donor in a cohort sampled during active or convalescent COVID-19. The CDR3 sequence: CATRPAGGGETQYF. In DNA, the CDR3 is TGTGCCACAAGACCAGCGGGGGGCGGAGAGACCCAGTACTTC.